A selection of T cell receptor beta chains follows, all from one sample in a study of cytomegalovirus exposure and HLA in healthy donors. Method: immunoSEQ multiplex PCR; TCRdb's copy keeps in-frame clones and lacks some. The table shows about 260,000 clones, with less than 95% occurring only once. Sequencing was carried out using PBMCs. The receptors were sampled from a woman aged 25 to 39 in good health and CMV-seronegative. CDR3s include the opening cysteine and the closing phenylalanine or tryptophan. A D gene is named only where the DNA matches it firmly. Size tells how often a clone was seen (once, few, many) or the class of an expanded clone, and some rows leave it out.

V: TRBV5-1
size: once
J: TRBJ2-2
D: -
DNA: TGCGCCAGCAGCTCTGGTGGCAGAGCGAACACCGGGGAGCTGTTTTTT
CDR3: CASSSGGRANTGELFF

V: TRBV27
size: -
J: TRBJ1-1
D: -
DNA: TGTGCCAGCAGTTTATCGTCGGCGAACACTGAAGCTTTCTTT
CDR3: CASSLSSANTEAFF

V: TRBV5-1
size: -
J: TRBJ2-7
D: -
DNA: TGCGCCAGCAGCTTGGGGGGCGAGCAGTACTTC
CDR3: CASSLGGEQYF

V: TRBV6-5
size: -
J: TRBJ2-5
D: TRBD2
DNA: TGTGCCAGCAGTTCAGGGACTAGCGACGAGACCCAGTACTTC
CDR3: CASSSGTSDETQYF

V: TRBV18
size: -
J: TRBJ2-2
D: -
DNA: TGTGCCAGCTCAGCTTTCAGCCGCACCGGGGAGCTGTTTTTT
CDR3: CASSAFSRTGELFF

V: TRBV29-1
size: -
J: TRBJ2-7
D: -
DNA: TGCAGCGTTGAAACAGCGAACTACGAGCAGTACTTC
CDR3: CSVETANYEQYF

V: TRBV28
size: -
J: TRBJ2-3
D: -
DNA: TGTGCCAGCAACATACAGGGACGAGCAGATACGCAGTATTTT
CDR3: CASNIQGRADTQYF

V: TRBV7-9
size: -
J: TRBJ2-1
D: -
DNA: TGTGCCAGCAGCTTAGCGCTAACGAGGGAGAGTTCCTACAATGAGCAGTTCTTC
CDR3: CASSLALTRESSYNEQFF

V: TRBV18
size: -
J: TRBJ2-3
D: -
DNA: TGTGCCAGCTCACGGGACGGAGAACCGCAGTATTTT
CDR3: CASSRDGEPQYF

V: TRBV4-3
size: -
J: TRBJ2-3
D: TRBD2
DNA: TGCGCCAGCAGCCCTACTAGCGGGGGAGCCACAGATACGCAGTATTTT
CDR3: CASSPTSGGATDTQYF

V: TRBV11-3
size: -
J: TRBJ2-2
D: -
DNA: TGTGCCAGTCGTGGCTTCCCACTAGCGAACACCGGGGAGCTGTTTTTT
CDR3: CASRGFPLANTGELFF

V: TRBV27
size: -
J: TRBJ2-2
D: TRBD2
DNA: TGTGCCAGCAGTTTCTTGACTAGCGGGACGATGAACACCGGGGAGCTGTTTTTT
CDR3: CASSFLTSGTMNTGELFF

V: TRBV5-1
size: -
J: TRBJ2-3
D: -
DNA: TGCGCCAGCAGCTTGTTTCCAGGTGGAGTTGGCACAGATACGCAGTATTTT
CDR3: CASSLFPGGVGTDTQYF

V: TRBV28
size: few
J: TRBJ1-5
D: -
DNA: TGTGCCAGCAGTTTCACCAGGGTCAATCAGCCCCAGCATTTT
CDR3: CASSFTRVNQPQHF

V: TRBV29-1
size: -
J: TRBJ1-2
D: TRBD1
DNA: TGCAGCGTTTACAGGGGTCCAACCTATGGCTACACCTTC
CDR3: CSVYRGPTYGYTF

V: TRBV29-1
size: -
J: TRBJ2-2
D: TRBD1
DNA: TGCAGCCACGGGACAGGGGTAACCGGGGAGCTGTTTTTT
CDR3: CSHGTGVTGELFF

V: TRBV7-3
size: -
J: TRBJ2-1
D: TRBD2
DNA: TGTGCCAGCAGCTCACTAGCGGGAGACGGTGAGCAGTTCTTC
CDR3: CASSSLAGDGEQFF

V: TRBV5-6
size: -
J: TRBJ2-7
D: TRBD2
DNA: TGTGCCAGCAGCTTAGCGGGAGGAATCGAGCAGTACTTC
CDR3: CASSLAGGIEQYF

V: TRBV2
size: -
J: TRBJ2-3
D: -
DNA: TGTGCCAGCAGTGACCTCCGAATAAGGGGACCTAGCACAGATACGCAGTATTTT
CDR3: CASSDLRIRGPSTDTQYF

V: TRBV27
size: -
J: TRBJ2-7
D: -
DNA: TGTGCCGCTGGACCGTCGGGGGAGCAGTACTTC
CDR3: CAAGPSGEQYF

V: TRBV10-2
size: -
J: TRBJ2-7
D: -
DNA: TGCGCCAGCAGTGAGGTAGAGGAGCAGTACTTC
CDR3: CASSEVEEQYF

V: TRBV7-9
size: -
J: TRBJ2-2
D: TRBD2
DNA: TGTGCCAGCAGCTTGGCGTCAACGGGGGACTACTGGATAACCGGGGAGCTGTTTTTT
CDR3: CASSLASTGDYWITGELFF

V: TRBV7-2
size: -
J: TRBJ2-7
D: -
DNA: TGTGCCAGCAGCTTATCCGGATACTACGAGCAGTACTTC
CDR3: CASSLSGYYEQYF